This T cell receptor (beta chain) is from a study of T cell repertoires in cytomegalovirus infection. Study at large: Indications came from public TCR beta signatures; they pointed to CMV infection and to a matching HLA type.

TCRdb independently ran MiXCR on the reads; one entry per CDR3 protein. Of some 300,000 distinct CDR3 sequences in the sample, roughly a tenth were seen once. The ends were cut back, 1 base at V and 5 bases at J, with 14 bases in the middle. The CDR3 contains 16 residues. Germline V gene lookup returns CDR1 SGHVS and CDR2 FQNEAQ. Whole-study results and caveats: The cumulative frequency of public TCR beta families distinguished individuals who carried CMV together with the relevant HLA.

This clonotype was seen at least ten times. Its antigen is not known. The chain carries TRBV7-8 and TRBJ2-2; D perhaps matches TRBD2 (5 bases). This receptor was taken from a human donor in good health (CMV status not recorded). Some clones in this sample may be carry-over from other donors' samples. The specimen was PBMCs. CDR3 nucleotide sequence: TGTGCCAGCAGCTTAGTGGCGACTACACTAACCGGGGAGCTGTTTTTT. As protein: CASSLVATTLTGELFF.